This paragraph reports one T cell receptor beta chain. Its binding antigen is unknown. No per-base quality is available; no much larger clone lies one base away. This entry belongs to a study of PD-L1 blockade in urothelial cancer (dated by TCRdb to the late 2010s). In the study overall: Every patient began therapy at some point between 2013 and 2015 and was given atezolizumab 1,200 mg intravenously every 3 weeks. About nine tenths of the roughly 30 patients were males with bladder-origin urothelial cancer, and 18 of 29 reported a prior smoking history. An ECOG performance status of 0 or 1 was recorded for the patients, and 0 to 3 prior chemotherapy regimens had been received by the patients. Blood samples were analyzed at 3 weeks after treatment start (second dose) and at 6 weeks after treatment start. Blood samples gave a median of about 150,000 T cells and tens of thousands of unique TCRs, with a median clonality of around 0.074. An exploratory multi-omic analysis was conducted of the somatic, immune and clinical correlates of response to PD-L1 blockade with atezolizumab in urothelial cancer. Pretreatment tumor samples, along with matched peripheral blood collected serially before and after atezolizumab treatment, underwent TCR sequencing. Progression-free survival longer than 6 months counted as durable clinical benefit, and TCR features were additionally tested against both progression-free and overall survival. In the same patients, pretreatment tumors underwent whole exome sequencing and RNA sequencing in addition to TCR sequencing. Durable clinical benefit was achieved by nine patients but not by the remaining 20. Pretreatment blood TCR-seq was available for about 30 patients, at least one posttreatment blood collection was obtained for some 25 patients, and tumor TCR-seq was available for some 25 patients.

In the germline V gene, CDR1 corresponds to SGHTA and CDR2 to FQGNSA. Between the V and J ends, shortened by 8 bases and 1 base respectively, the junction contains 6 bases. The CDR3 sequence holds 12 residues, the cysteine and phenylalanine included. Solely the CDR3 DNA is kept, with 36 bases framed from the first base. The research as a whole found: Because the sample size was small (n ≈ 27) and many exploratory analyses were performed, the results are intended to be hypothesis-generating. Improved progression-free and overall survival was found to be associated with pretreatment peripheral blood TCR clonality below the median. At 3 weeks after the start of treatment, tumor-associated TCR clones in peripheral blood had expanded more in patients with durable benefit (n of about 20, p = 0.022).

To estimate absolute template abundance from read counts, synthetic TCR analog templates were spiked into each PCR. TCRbeta CDR3 regions were amplified from genomic DNA with bias-controlled V and J gene primers using the immunoSEQ assay. Rearranged TCRbeta segments were sequenced at approximately 20X coverage. For the original study's pipeline: Clustering was used to correct sequencing errors, and CDR3s were annotated against IMGT so that V, D and J genes could be assigned. Downstream analyses used only productive TCRbeta rearrangements and left out out-of-frame or stop-codon sequences. Clonality was computed as one minus Shannon entropy normalized by the log of the number of unique productive sequences. Fisher's exact test with Benjamini-Hochberg correction, at a threshold of adjusted p below 0.01, was used to find clones that differed between time points or between blood and tumor. In TCRdb, the immuneACCESS table is reduced to in-frame sequences with V and J assigned. These tables do not hold every clone; where another copy was compared, an unresolved V gene accounts for under half, and the others remain unexplained. V, J and clone size reflect that table, while D and trimming were determined from the DNA. Here the sample has about 53,000 clones; roughly 87% occur a single time. The ten largest clonotypes hold approximately 15% of the sample.

What the time point label conveys for this sample: pretreatment peripheral blood. A total of under 35 patients with locally advanced or metastatic urothelial carcinoma, treated at Memorial Sloan Kettering on a trial protocol, made up the cohort. Peripheral blood mononuclear cells were collected pretreatment and during treatment, with between 1 and 8 total time points obtained per patient. The Qiagen DNeasy Blood extraction kit was used to purify genomic DNA from total PBMCs and from tumor samples. PBMCs were collected pretreatment and during treatment and were isolated and stored as previously described.

This receptor was taken from a woman aged 55-75 years with urothelial cancer. The sequenced sample was PBMCs, obtained around atezolizumab (anti-PD-L1) treatment. The rearranged segments are TRBV7-2 and TRBJ1-5; confidence is insufficient to name the D gene. The CDR3 protein: CASATSNQPQHF. Here is the DNA: TGTGCCAGCGCGACAAGCAATCAGCCCCAGCATTTT.